This T cell receptor beta chain stems from a study of T cells in Graves' hyperthyroidism and ophthalmopathy. This CDR3 contains 12 residues. The germline gives CDR1 MDHEN, CDR2 SYDVKM. The germline V and J ends were trimmed by 3 bases and 6 bases, with 8 bases remaining between them. General study findings and limits: Stable hyperthyroidism was told apart from ophthalmopathy by a model built on 13 V-J features.

This clonotype was seen at least ten times. Its antigen is not known. TCR beta CDR3 regions were amplified from RNA. Researchers ran a first-round RT-PCR on the TCR CDR3 using the HTBI primer set. TCRdb reprocessed the multiplex PCR reads with MiXCR, giving one entry per CDR3 protein. The data contain some 770,000 distinct CDR3 sequences, approximately 16% of them singletons. Hyperthyroidism, newly diagnosed and lasting under 2 months, affected patients aged 18 to 65. It was uncontrolled infection, other autoimmune disease, pregnancy or lactation that excluded patients. The sequenced material came from blood. The V gene is TRBV28, the J gene TRBJ1-1; D unclear. The sequence came from a man younger than 35 with Graves' hyperthyroidism. CDR3 sequence: CASSFNPSEAFF. CDR3 nucleotides: TGTGCCAGCAGTTTTAACCCATCTGAAGCTTTCTTT.